The 32 T cell receptor beta chains listed next were all sequenced from one sample in a study of T-cell reconstitution after alpha-beta-depleted transplantation in children (dated by TCRdb to about 2016). In the paper's terms, the treatment or condition label means: allogeneic hematopoietic cell transplantation with graft depleted of TCRalphabeta T cells and CD19 B cells. The library was built by means of PCR. The listed sequencing device is Illumina HiSeq 2500. Molecular barcoding was employed in the preparation of TCR libraries, with unique molecular identifiers being used to normalize TCRbeta repertoire quantification. TCRdb's own reprocessing of the public reads used fastp at Q25 and MiXCR and kept productive beta chains. CDR3 protein duplicates are merged, each entry listing the most common genes and DNA. The sample table lists 190,000 or so distinct CDR3 sequences, roughly 6% of them with a count of one. Around 4.4% of the sample is in the top ten clones.

Sequences were derived from PBMCs, sampled before TCRalphabeta/CD19-depleted stem cell transplant. These receptors were taken from a girl under two years old with combined immunodeficiency, due to receive a stem cell transplant.

This clonotype came up many times. The chain has TRBV15 and TRBJ2-1; tentatively, D is TRBD1 (6 bases). Germline V lookup: CDR1 LNHNV, CDR2 YYDKDF (reference sequence). Trimming left V 1 base short and J 9 bases short, with 10 bases between. The CDR3 is made up of 13 amino acids. The CDR3 coding sequence is TGTGCCACCAGCAGAGCAAGACAGGTTGAGCAGTTCTTC. It yields the protein CATSRARQVEQFF.

A few counts support this clonotype. The rearrangement links TRBV29-1 to TRBJ2-2; D uncertain. Per the germline V gene, CDR1 is SQVTM and CDR2 is ANQGSEA. The CDR3 covers 13 residues. Trimming cost V 6 bases and J 2 bases, with 10 bases left between them. The CDR3 is CSVRPPNTGELFF. The CDR3 coding sequence is TGCAGCGTGAGGCCCCCAAACACCGGGGAGCTGTTTTTT.

This clonotype occurred many times. The chain links TRBV6-2 or TRBV6-3 to TRBJ1-1; D may be TRBD1 (5 bases). The CDR3 covers 14 residues. V was shortened by 1 base and J by 1 base, with 7 bases between the two germline ends. Germline-derived CDR1 and CDR2 are MNHEY and SVGEGT. CDR3 residues: CASSYWQGNTEAFF. The CDR3, as DNA: TGTGCCAGCAGTTACTGGCAGGGGAACACTGAAGCTTTCTTT.

Many counts were recorded for this clonotype. The genes are TRBV7-6 and TRBJ2-1; 7 bases map to TRBD2. V trimming: 7 bases; J trimming: 5 bases; junction bases outside the gene matches: 11. The CDR3 consists of 15 residues. The germline V gene has CDR1 SGHVS and CDR2 FNYEAQ. The CDR3 here is CASTYLAGDNNEQFF. CDR3 bases: TGTGCCAGCACCTATCTTGCGGGAGACAACAATGAGCAGTTCTTC.

To note about this clonotype: This may come from a read error, since a much larger clone is one base off. The chain joins TRBV7-9 to TRBJ1-4; unclear D gene. Germline lookup yields CDR1 SEHNR and CDR2 FQNEAQ (reference sequence). This CDR3 spans 12 amino acids. Deletions cut 1 base from V and 10 bases from J, with 7 bases between. The CDR3 is CASSLVGGKLFF. Written as DNA, the CDR3 is TGTGCCAGCAGCTTAGTAGGTGGAAAACTGTTTTTT.

At least ten counts were recorded for this clonotype. The chain uses TRBV30 and TRBJ2-7; possible D gene TRBD1, 5 bases. The germline gives CDR1 GTSNPN, CDR2 SVGIG (reference sequence). The CDR3 runs to 17 residues. V shed 0 bases and J shed 0 bases, with 18 bases lying between them. This CDR3 reads CAWSVSLDRVFSYEQYF. DNA for the CDR3: TGTGCCTGGAGTGTAAGTCTCGACAGAGTCTTCTCCTACGAGCAGTACTTC.

V usage is TRBV4-3 and J usage is TRBJ2-7, with D uncertain. In germline, CDR1 is LGHNA, CDR2 YSLEER. This CDR3 contains 13 residues. The V end lost 4 bases, the J end lost 2 bases, and 9 bases lay between the germline ends. CDR3 bases: TGCGCCAGCAGCCCGACGGCCACCTACGAGCAGTACTTC. Its protein is CASSPTATYEQYF.

The chain links TRBV28 to TRBJ1-2, with D perhaps matching TRBD1 (5 bases). CDR3 size: 14 residues. The ends were cut back, 5 bases at V and 7 bases at J, with 17 bases in the middle. Germline V CDR1 and CDR2: MDHEN, SYDVKM. CDR3 sequence reads: CASSLGGTVAGYTF. The CDR3, as DNA: TGTGCCAGCAGTCTGGGGGGTACTGTCGCTGGCTACACCTTC.

This clonotype was seen repeatedly, ten times or more. The chain combines TRBV9 with TRBJ2-1; 13 bases fit TRBD2. CDR1 and CDR2 (germline): SGDLS, YYNGEE. This CDR3 has 17 residues. The V and J ends lost 1 base and 4 bases, in that order; junction bases with no gene match: 5. DNA for the CDR3: TGTGCCAGCAGCGTAACCAGACTAGCGGGAGGTTACAATGAGCAGTTCTTC. This codes for CASSVTRLAGGYNEQFF. Using reference TRBV9 and TRBJ2-1 for the parts outside the CDR3, the full variable domain is DSGVTQTPKHLITATGQRVTLRCSPRSGDLSVYWYQQSLDQGLQFLIQYYNGEERAKGNILERFSAQQFPDLHSELNLSSLELGDSALYFCASSVTRLAGGYNEQFFGPGTRLTVL.

Many counts were recorded for this clonotype. V gene TRBV29-1 combines with J gene TRBJ1-1, with a weak D call TRBD1 (5 bases). The V end was cut by 7 bases, the J end by 3 bases, with 18 bases between. This CDR3 is 14 amino acids long. Germline CDR1 SQVTM, CDR2 ANQGSEA. CDR3 sequence: CSGCSGRGDTEAFF. The CDR3 coding sequence is TGCAGCGGATGCTCGGGGCGGGGGGACACTGAAGCTTTCTTT.

This clonotype was counted at least ten times. The rearrangement joins TRBV20-1 to TRBJ1-1, with 7 positions matching TRBD1. The CDR3 runs to 14 residues. Germline values: CDR1 DFQATT, CDR2 SNEGSKA (reference sequence). V shed 0 bases, J shed 0 bases, and the junction held 1 base outside the gene matches. The chain's CDR3 is CSARDQGVNTEAFF. CDR3 coding DNA: TGCAGTGCTAGAGATCAGGGGGTGAACACTGAAGCTTTCTTT.

The sample holds many counts of this clonotype. The chain couples TRBV15 to TRBJ2-1; D is undetermined. This CDR3 comprises 10 residues. CDR1 is LNHNV, CDR2 YYDKDF, per germline (reference sequence). Trimming removed 6 bases from V and 10 bases from J, with 7 bases in between. The CDR3 coding sequence is TGTGCCACCAGTATCCCCGAGCAGTTCTTC. Translated: CATSIPEQFF. The full variable domain, with the rest looked up from reference TRBV15 and TRBJ2-1, is DAMVIQNPRYQVTQFGKPVTLSCSQTLNHNVMYWYQQKSSQAPKLLFHYYDKDFNNEADTPDNFQSRRPNTSFCFLDIRSPGLGDTAMYLCATSIPEQFFGPGTRLTVL.

This chain uses TRBV5-1 with TRBJ2-7; TRBD1 or TRBD2 may be the D gene (5 bases each). The CDR3 is 15 amino acids. Per the germline V gene, CDR1 is SGHRS and CDR2 is YFSETQ. Trimming removed 4 bases from V and 0 bases from J, with 14 bases in between. The DNA of the CDR3 is TGCGCCAGCAGCCGGGACGGCAGATTCTCCTACGAGCAGTACTTC. This gives the protein CASSRDGRFSYEQYF.

Here the CDR3 DNA reads TGCAGTGCTCCCAAAGCGGGAGAAGGGTACGAGCAGTACTTC. It yields the protein CSAPKAGEGYEQYF. The rearrangement uses TRBV20-1 and TRBJ2-7, with 8 bases aligning to TRBD2. The CDR3 is made up of 14 amino acids. The V and J ends lost 5 bases and 4 bases, in that order; junction bases with no gene match: 10. From germline, CDR1 is DFQATT and CDR2 SNEGSKA (reference sequence).

The chain recombines TRBV15 with TRBJ2-1; D remains ambiguous. Germline V lookup: CDR1 LNHNV, CDR2 YYDKDF (reference sequence). V lost 1 base and J lost 4, with 11 bases in between. The CDR3 has 15 amino acids. The CDR3 protein is CATSRVGLGYNEQFF. For the CDR3, the DNA is TGTGCCACCAGCAGAGTAGGGCTGGGATACAATGAGCAGTTCTTC.

This clonotype was detected many times. The V gene is TRBV12-3 or TRBV12-4, the J gene TRBJ2-2; tentative D call: TRBD1 (5 bases). The CDR3 loop spans 14 amino acids. Trimming took 2 bases from V and 9 from J, leaving 13 bases between them. The CDR3 coding sequence is TGTGCCAGCAGTTTAAATCACCAGGGTAGGGAGCTGTTTTTT. Translated: CASSLNHQGRELFF.

At least ten counts were recorded for this clonotype. The chain combines TRBV28 with TRBJ2-5, with D possibly TRBD2 on 5 matching bases. The germline V gene encodes CDR1 MDHEN and CDR2 SYDVKM. V was pared by 5 bases and J by 4 bases, with 20 bases between. This CDR3 has 16 amino acids. CDR3 in amino acids: CASSTLGRESRETQYF. In DNA form, the CDR3 reads TGTGCCAGCAGTACCCTGGGGAGAGAGAGTAGAGAGACCCAGTACTTC.

The DNA of the CDR3 is TGCAGTGCTAAAGACAGCAGCTCCTATAATTCACCCCTCCACTTT. It is translated as CSAKDSSSYNSPLHF. The chain links TRBV20-1 to TRBJ1-6; D perhaps matches TRBD1 (5 bases). The germline V and J ends were trimmed by 4 bases and 0 bases, with 10 bases remaining between them. CDR1 and CDR2 (germline): DFQATT, SNEGSKA (reference sequence). CDR3 size: 15 residues.

The chain combines TRBV5-5 with TRBJ2-3; the match to TRBD2 covers 9 bases. This CDR3 comprises 17 residues. V gave up 5 bases and J gave up 3 bases; unmatched junction bases: 13. The germline V gene has CDR1 SGHKS and CDR2 YYEKEE (reference sequence). CDR3 nucleotides: TGTGCCAGCAGTCTTCGGTGGGCGGGGGGGCCTACAGATACGCAGTATTTT. The encoded protein is CASSLRWAGGPTDTQYF.

This clonotype was recorded many times. The chain employs TRBV28 and TRBJ1-1, with unresolved D. The CDR3 totals 14 residues. Trimming pared 4 bases from V and 11 bases from J, leaving 20 bases between. Germline V lookup: CDR1 MDHEN, CDR2 SYDVKM. The DNA for the CDR3 is TGTGCCAGCAGTTCTCCAGGTGGATACCCTAGGGCTTTCTTT. Its translation: CASSSPGGYPRAFF.

This clonotype was seen many times. The chain has TRBV6-5 and TRBJ1-3, with a tentative D call TRBD1 (5 bases). This CDR3 region has 15 residues. The germline gives CDR1 MNHEY, CDR2 SVGAGI. V was cut by 4 bases and J by 3 bases, with 13 bases left in between. For the CDR3, the DNA is TGTGCCAGCAGTTCGGCCGGGACGTTTGGAAACACCATATATTTT. Encoded protein: CASSSAGTFGNTIYF.

This clonotype was seen ten or more times. The gene calls are TRBV29-1 and TRBJ2-3, with D tentatively TRBD1 (6 bases). Germline CDR1 reads SQVTM; CDR2 reads ANQGSEA. Deletions cut 6 bases from V and 3 bases from J, with 10 bases between. The CDR3 consists of 12 residues. CDR3 region: CSVETGTDTQYF. The CDR3 coding sequence is TGCAGCGTAGAGACAGGAACAGATACGCAGTATTTT.

There are many counts of this clonotype. The CDR3 DNA reads as TGTGCCAGCAGCTTAGAACAGGGGTTATTTGGGAATGAGCAGTTCTTC. This codes for CASSLEQGLFGNEQFF. This chain uses TRBV7-8 with TRBJ2-1, with TRBD1 matching over 7 bases. Germline values: CDR1 SGHVS, CDR2 FQNEAQ. The CDR3 totals 16 residues. The V segment lost 1 base and the J segment 7 bases; nucleotides outside the gene matches: 10.

The rearrangement joins TRBV7-8 to TRBJ1-2, with D perhaps matching TRBD1 (5 bases). Deletions cut 1 base from V and 4 bases from J, with 16 bases between. The CDR3 runs 16 residues. Per germline, CDR1 SGHVS and CDR2 FQNEAQ. The chain's CDR3 is CASSLDFSTAVYGYTF. CDR3 nucleotide sequence: TGTGCCAGCAGCTTAGATTTCTCGACAGCGGTCTATGGCTACACCTTC.

Many counts were recorded for this clonotype. This chain uses TRBV12-3 or TRBV12-4 with TRBJ1-5; D uncertain. This CDR3 region has 15 residues. The V gene lost 4 bases and the J gene lost 0 bases, with 10 bases spanning the gap. Written as DNA, the CDR3 is TGTGCCAGCAGTTCCGGGCCTAATAGCAATCAGCCCCAGCATTTT. Amino acids: CASSSGPNSNQPQHF.

This clonotype was seen at least ten times. This chain uses TRBV4-3 with TRBJ2-7, with 8 bases matching TRBD2. Germline V CDR1 and CDR2: LGHNA, YSLEER. The CDR3 consists of 14 residues. The junction had 2 bases not matched to a gene; V was cut back by 1 base and J by 3 bases. The CDR3 sequence is CASSQVTSGYEQYF. The CDR3 nucleotides are TGCGCCAGCAGCCAAGTTACTAGCGGCTACGAGCAGTACTTC.

Many counts were recorded for this clonotype. The chain joins TRBV7-9 to TRBJ2-2, with 10 bases identical to TRBD1. The CDR3 has 18 amino acids. Germline V lookup: CDR1 SEHNR, CDR2 FQNEAQ (reference sequence). Trimming removed 5 bases from V and 5 bases from J; junction bases left unmatched: 14. The CDR3 loop is CASSPAKMGQGRTGELFF. CDR3 sequence (DNA): TGTGCCAGCAGCCCAGCTAAGATGGGACAGGGGCGGACCGGGGAGCTGTTTTTT.

There are many counts of this clonotype. The chain couples TRBV20-1 to TRBJ2-5; 7 nucleotides line up with TRBD2. The V segment lost 4 bases and the J segment 5 bases; nucleotides outside the gene matches: 4. CDR1 is DFQATT, CDR2 SNEGSKA, per germline (reference sequence). The CDR3 is 12 amino acids. CDR3 sequence (DNA): TGCAGTGCTATAGGCGGGGGTGAGACCCAGTACTTC. This encodes CSAIGGGETQYF.

This clonotype has at least ten counts. The chain combines TRBV5-1 with TRBJ2-1; TRBD1 matches at 9 bases. CDR1 and CDR2 from the germline V gene are SGHRS and YFSETQ. The CDR3 loop spans 14 amino acids. V shed 0 bases and J 6 bases; nucleotides not matched to a gene: 1. In DNA form, the CDR3 reads TGCGCCAGCAGCTTGGGGACAGGGGTCAATGAGCAGTTCTTC. Protein product: CASSLGTGVNEQFF.

The sample holds many counts of this clonotype. The rearrangement uses TRBV29-1 and TRBJ2-1; D perhaps matches TRBD2 (5 bases). Germline V gene data show CDR1 as SQVTM and CDR2 as ANQGSEA. The germline V and J ends were trimmed by 4 bases and 7 bases, with 14 bases remaining between them. The CDR3 contains 13 residues. CDR3 sequence: CSVGPLRGNEQFF. The CDR3 DNA follows: TGCAGCGTTGGGCCTCTGAGAGGGAATGAGCAGTTCTTC.

The gene calls are TRBV6-1 and TRBJ1-1, with unresolved D. This CDR3 contains 14 residues. Germline CDR1 is MNHNS and CDR2 is SASEGT. Trimming took off 5 bases at V and 0 bases at J, with 10 bases between the two ends. The CDR3 coding sequence is TGTGCCAGCAGTAAAATGAGCATGAACACTGAAGCTTTCTTT. Encoded protein: CASSKMSMNTEAFF.

This clonotype was picked up many times. This chain's CDR3 is CAIQRVFDTEAFF. Here the CDR3 DNA reads TGTGCCATCCAGAGGGTTTTTGACACTGAAGCTTTCTTT. This sequence joins TRBV10-3 and TRBJ1-1, with D uncertain. Germline V gene sequence: CDR1 ENHRY, CDR2 SYGVKD. The CDR3 is 13 residues long. V gave up 8 bases and J gave up 3 bases, with 13 bases separating them.